This TCR beta chain was found in a study of Graves' ophthalmopathy and Graves' hyperthyroidism. Amplification of TCR beta CDR3 regions used RNA transcripts. Following a first-round RT-PCR that used HTBI primers, a second-round multiplex PCR was carried out. TCRdb reprocessed the multiplex PCR reads with MiXCR, giving one entry per CDR3 protein. The data show about 740,000 distinct CDR3 sequences, around 40% seen once. The CDR3 has 15 residues. V lost 4 bases, J lost 8 bases, and 18 bases lay in between. Germline CDR1 and CDR2: SGHTA and FQGNSA. Findings of the study overall: Sensitivity reached 70.59% and specificity approximately 78% when the model predicted ophthalmopathy progression. The authors also found most expanded thyroid clonotypes above 0.001 frequency in blood. Using a 13-signature model, the authors split ophthalmopathy from stable hyperthyroidism, with around 89% sensitivity and 70% to 83% specificity.

PBMCs were isolated by Ficoll-Paque density gradient centrifugation, using around 10 ml of fresh peripheral blood as the starting material. Notes on this clonotype: Its antigen remains unknown.

The TCR sequence derives from an adult man with Graves' ophthalmopathy. The V gene is TRBV7-2, the J gene TRBJ1-3; no reliable D call. Sequencing was performed on peripheral blood. CDR3 nucleotide sequence: TGTGCCAGCAGCTCAGCCGGGGAGAATCGGCACACCATATATTTT. Its protein product is CASSSAGENRHTIYF.